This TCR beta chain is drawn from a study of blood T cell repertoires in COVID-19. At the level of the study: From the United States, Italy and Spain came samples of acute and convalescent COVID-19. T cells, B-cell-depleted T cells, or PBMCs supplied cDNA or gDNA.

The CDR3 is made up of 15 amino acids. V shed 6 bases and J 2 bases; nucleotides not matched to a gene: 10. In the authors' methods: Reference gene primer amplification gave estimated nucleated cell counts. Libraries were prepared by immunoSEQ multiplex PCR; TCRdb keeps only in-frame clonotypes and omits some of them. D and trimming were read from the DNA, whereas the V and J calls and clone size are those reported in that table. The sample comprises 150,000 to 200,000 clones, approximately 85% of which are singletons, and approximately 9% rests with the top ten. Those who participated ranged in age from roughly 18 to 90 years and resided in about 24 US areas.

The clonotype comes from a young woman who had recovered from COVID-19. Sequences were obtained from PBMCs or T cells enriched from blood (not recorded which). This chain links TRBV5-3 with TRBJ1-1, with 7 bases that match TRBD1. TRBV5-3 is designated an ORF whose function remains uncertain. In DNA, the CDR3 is TGTGCCAGAAACTGGGACAGAAATCTAAACACTGAAGCTTTCTTT. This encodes CARNWDRNLNTEAFF.